What follows are 21 T cell receptor beta chains derived from one specimen sequenced in a study of T cell repertoires in cytomegalovirus infection. One entry per CDR3 protein results from TCRdb running MiXCR on the reads. The table lists some 400,000 distinct CDR3 sequences, 15% to 20% of them singletons. The sequencing input was PBMCs. Every receptor here comes from a human donor in good health (CMV status not recorded). Some clones in this sample may be carry-over from other donors' samples.

This clonotype was seen a handful of times. The chain employs TRBV7-9 and TRBJ1-4, with a possible D match to TRBD1 (6 bases). The germline gives CDR1 SEHNR, CDR2 FQNEAQ (reference sequence). Trimming took 5 bases from V and 8 from J, leaving 21 bases between them. The CDR3 sequence is 16 residues long. CDR3 sequence reads: CASSTRKEGVGEKLFF. The CDR3 region has the DNA TGTGCCAGCAGCACAAGAAAGGAGGGGGTCGGGGAAAAACTGTTTTTT.

This clonotype was recorded once. The chain carries TRBV6-2 or TRBV6-3 and TRBJ2-7; D is undetermined. This CDR3 has 11 residues. Germline values: CDR1 MNHEY, CDR2 SVGEGT. Trimming pared 2 bases from V and 5 bases from J, leaving 4 bases between. The CDR3 sequence: CASSYVNEQYF. As DNA, the CDR3 is TGTGCCAGCAGTTACGTGAACGAGCAGTACTTC.

V usage is TRBV3-1 and J usage is TRBJ1-2; D call uncertain. With 4 bases removed from V and 8 bases from J, the gap between germline ends came to 14 bases. This CDR3 has 13 amino acids. In germline, CDR1 is LGHDT, CDR2 YNNKEL (reference sequence). The CDR3 DNA reads TGTGCCAGCAGCCGTCTGGGCGGAGGGGGCTACACCTTC. Translated: CASSRLGGGGYTF.

For this clonotype: At one of its ends the junction is not consistent with the germline gene, which may arise from a read error. The V and J genes are TRBV20-1 and TRBJ2-5, with D perhaps given as TRBD1 or TRBD2 (5 bases each). Germline V gene lookup returns CDR1 DFQATT and CDR2 SNEGSKA (reference sequence). CDR3 size: 14 residues. CDR3 protein: CRARAGTRLETQYF. In DNA, the CDR3 is TGCAGAGCTAGAGCCGGGACCCGTCTGGAGACCCAGTACTTC.

This clonotype has only a few counts. The chain couples TRBV6-6 to TRBJ2-2, with a tentative D call TRBD1 (6 bases). Trimming took off 5 bases at V and 11 bases at J, with 18 bases between the two ends. CDR1 MNHNY and CDR2 SVGAGI come from the germline V gene (reference sequence). The CDR3 is 14 residues long. For the CDR3, the DNA is TGTGCCAGCAGTGTCCAAAGGACAGAAGTCGAGCTGTTTTTT. It codes for CASSVQRTEVELFF.

This clonotype was counted a few times. The chain links TRBV7-2 to TRBJ1-6; TRBD1 agrees at 7 bases. The V and J ends lost 5 bases and 7 bases, in that order; junction bases with no gene match: 5. The V gene's germline CDR1 is SGHTA and CDR2 FQGNSA. The CDR3 has 14 amino acids. The CDR3: CASSTWDRNSPLHF. The DNA for the CDR3 is TGTGCCAGCAGCACTTGGGACAGAAATTCACCCCTCCACTTT.

This clonotype has just a few counts. The chain has TRBV12-5 and TRBJ2-1; no clear D gene. There are 13 residues in the CDR3. V was clipped by 6 bases and J by 5 bases, with 11 bases between them. CDR1 LGHNT and CDR2 FRNRAP come from the germline V gene. CDR3 protein: CASGPHSDNEQFF. The DNA of the CDR3 is TGTGCTAGTGGCCCCCACAGTGACAATGAGCAGTTCTTC.

This rearrangement joins TRBV3-1 to TRBJ1-2; no definite D call. The CDR3 has 13 amino acids. Germline lookup yields CDR1 LGHDT and CDR2 YNNKEL (reference sequence). Trimming took off 5 bases at V and 0 bases at J, with 7 bases between the two ends. CDR3 DNA sequence: TGTGCCAGCAGCTCTGGACCTAACTATGGCTACACCTTC. Amino acids: CASSSGPNYGYTF.

As regards this clonotype: A clone one base away is much larger, so this may be a read error. The V gene is TRBV4-1, the J gene TRBJ1-1, with D unclear. The germline V gene encodes CDR1 MGHRA and CDR2 YSYEKL. CDR3 length equals 17 residues. The germline V and J ends were trimmed by 0 bases and 0 bases, with 14 bases remaining between them. CDR3 protein: CASSQDQKALMNTEAFF. Written as DNA, the CDR3 is TGCGCCAGCAGCCAAGATCAGAAGGCTCTCATGAACACTGAAGCTTTCTTT.

The rearrangement uses TRBV14 and TRBJ2-1, with 9 bases matching TRBD2. J was trimmed by 1 base and V by 1 base; bases with no gene match: 5. This CDR3 has 17 amino acids. Germline CDR1 and CDR2: SGHDN and FVKESK. CDR3 DNA sequence: TGTGCCAGCAGCCAAGGTTGGGGACTAGCTTCCTACAATGAGCAGTTCTTC. Amino acid sequence: CASSQGWGLASYNEQFF.

V usage is TRBV9 and J usage is TRBJ1-1; 11 positions agree with TRBD1. V gave up 4 bases and J gave up 0 bases; unmatched junction bases: 11. The CDR3 covers 18 residues. Germline CDR1 and CDR2: SGDLS and YYNGEE. CDR3: CASSPGQGARYLNTEAFF. CDR3 sequence (DNA): TGTGCCAGCAGCCCAGGACAGGGGGCTAGATATTTGAACACTGAAGCTTTCTTT.

This clonotype was recorded at least ten times. This CDR3 reads CASSLRNNSPLHF. CDR3 sequence (DNA): TGTGCCAGCAGCTTACGGAATAATTCACCCCTCCACTTT. The rearrangement joins TRBV7-2 to TRBJ1-6; D is uncertain. Trimming left V 2 bases short and J 5 bases short, with 4 bases between. This CDR3 spans 13 amino acids. Germline V gene lookup returns CDR1 SGHTA and CDR2 FQGNSA.

The V call is TRBV7-3, the J call TRBJ2-5; the D gene is possibly TRBD1 (5 bases). The length of the CDR3 is 13 residues. The V gene's germline CDR1 is SGHTA and CDR2 FQGTGA. Trimming took off 5 bases at V and 5 bases at J, with 12 bases between the two ends. The chain's CDR3 is CASSRGAVETQYF. CDR3 bases: TGTGCCAGCAGCCGTGGGGCAGTGGAGACCCAGTACTTC.

The chain couples TRBV20-1 to TRBJ2-1, with D possibly matching TRBD2 (5 bases). The CDR3 consists of 15 residues. With 2 bases removed from V and 3 bases from J, the gap between germline ends came to 14 bases. Germline V gene lookup returns CDR1 DFQATT and CDR2 SNEGSKA (reference sequence). The CDR3 loop reads CSARSADSYYNEQFF. CDR3 nucleotides: TGCAGTGCTAGATCAGCGGATTCGTACTACAATGAGCAGTTCTTC.

This clonotype was counted a few times. V and J are TRBV12-3 or TRBV12-4 and TRBJ1-6; D not certain. The CDR3 loop spans 13 amino acids. The V end lost 3 bases, the J end lost 7 bases, and 7 bases lay between the germline ends. The CDR3 coding sequence is TGTGCCAGCAGTTTTGGAAGGAATTCACCCCTCCACTTT. This sequence encodes CASSFGRNSPLHF.

The rearrangement uses TRBV20-1 and TRBJ1-4, with TRBD1 as a possible D gene (5 bases). Germline assignment: CDR1 DFQATT and CDR2 SNEGSKA (reference sequence). CDR3 length: 12 residues. V gave up 6 bases and J gave up 7 bases, with 12 bases separating them. The CDR3 loop reads CSAPEGTEKLFF. The CDR3 nucleotides read TGCAGTGCCCCGGAGGGGACTGAAAAACTGTTTTTT.

There are many counts of this clonotype. V is TRBV27 and J is TRBJ1-1; 9 bases are a match to TRBD1. Germline-derived CDR1 and CDR2 are MNHEY and SMNVEV (reference sequence). There are 15 residues in the CDR3. With 4 bases clipped from V and 3 bases from J, the junction kept 6 bases outside the gene matches. CDR3 sequence: CASSSRDREDTEAFF. The CDR3 DNA follows: TGTGCCAGCAGTTCCCGGGACAGGGAGGACACTGAAGCTTTCTTT.

The V call is TRBV5-1, the J call TRBJ2-5; D is undetermined. This CDR3 spans 13 amino acids. Trimming cost V 0 bases and J 5 bases, with 8 bases left between them. CDR1 SGHRS and CDR2 YFSETQ come from the germline V gene. DNA of the CDR3: TGCGCCAGCAGCTTGGCCGTGGAGGAGACCCAGTACTTC. Translating it yields CASSLAVEETQYF. Looking up the rest from reference TRBV5-1 and TRBJ2-5 gives the full variable domain: KAGVTQTPRYLIKTRGQQVTLSCSPISGHRSVSWYQQTPGQGLQFLFEYFSETQRNKGNFPGRFSGRQFSNSRSEMNVSTLELGDSALYLCASSLAVEETQYFGPGTRLLVL.

This clonotype came up a few times. The chain has TRBV28 and TRBJ2-7; D is possibly TRBD2 (5 bases). Trimming removed 1 base from V and 1 base from J, with 8 bases in between. This CDR3 region has 14 residues. Germline V CDR1 and CDR2: MDHEN, SYDVKM. The CDR3 region has the DNA TGTGCCAGCAGTTTATTCGGGGAGTCCTACGAGCAGTACTTC. This gives the protein CASSLFGESYEQYF. The entire variable domain, with the rest obtained from reference TRBV28 and TRBJ2-7, is as follows: DVKVTQSSRYLVKRTGEKVFLECVQDMDHENMFWYRQDPGLGLRLIYFSYDVKMKEKGDIPEGYSVSREKKERFSLILESASTNQTSMYLCASSLFGESYEQYFGPGTRLTVT.

This clonotype was counted at least ten times. The genes are TRBV7-2 and TRBJ2-7, with 12 bases lining up with TRBD2. The J segment lost 6 bases and the V segment lost 2 bases, leaving 8 bases of the junction unmatched. CDR3 length: 16 residues. Germline CDR1 is SGHTA and CDR2 is FQGNSA. CDR3 residues: CASSLRPSGRGGEQYF. The DNA for the CDR3 is TGTGCCAGCAGCTTACGACCTAGCGGGAGGGGGGGCGAGCAGTACTTC.

As regards this clonotype: Germline and junction disagree at one end, which may indicate a read error. This chain connects TRBV11-2 to TRBJ2-3; 9 positions match TRBD2. CDR3 length equals 17 residues. Per the germline V gene, CDR1 is SGHAT and CDR2 is FQNNGV. The CDR3 DNA is TGTGCCAGCAGCTTTTCCGGTAGTAGCGGGAGAGTAGATGCGCAGTATTTT. It encodes CASSFSGSSGRVDAQYF.